This T cell receptor beta chain was identified in a study of blood T cells in healthy people across ages. Sample-barcoded 5' priming and a J-beta primer mix drove a second PCR of roughly 7 to 11 cycles. TCRdb passed the 5' RACE reads through MiXCR, listing each CDR3 protein once. The sample carries 800,000 or so distinct CDR3 sequences, about 45% recorded once. Remarks on this clonotype: An end of the junction does not agree with germline; a read error may underlie this.

The CDR3 runs 14 residues. Per the germline V gene, CDR1 is SGHVS and CDR2 is FQNEAQ. The origin of this receptor is a man aged 80 or over in good health. The specimen was blood. V usage is TRBV7-8 and J usage is TRBJ1-3, with D unclear. CDR3 residues: CASSRSDPGDTIYF. The DNA of the CDR3 is TGTGCCAGCAGCCGAAGCGACCCTGGAGACACCATATATTTT.